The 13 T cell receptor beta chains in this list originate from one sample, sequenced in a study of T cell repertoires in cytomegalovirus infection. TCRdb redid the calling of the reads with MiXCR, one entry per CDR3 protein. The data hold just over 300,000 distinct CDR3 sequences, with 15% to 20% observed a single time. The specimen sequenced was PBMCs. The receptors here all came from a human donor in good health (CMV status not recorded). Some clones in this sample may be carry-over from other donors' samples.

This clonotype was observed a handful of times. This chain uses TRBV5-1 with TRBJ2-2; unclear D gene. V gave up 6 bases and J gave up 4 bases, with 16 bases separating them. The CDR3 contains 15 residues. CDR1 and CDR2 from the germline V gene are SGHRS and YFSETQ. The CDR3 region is CASKQSPVSTGELFF. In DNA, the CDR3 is TGCGCCAGCAAGCAATCCCCCGTAAGCACCGGGGAGCTGTTTTTT.

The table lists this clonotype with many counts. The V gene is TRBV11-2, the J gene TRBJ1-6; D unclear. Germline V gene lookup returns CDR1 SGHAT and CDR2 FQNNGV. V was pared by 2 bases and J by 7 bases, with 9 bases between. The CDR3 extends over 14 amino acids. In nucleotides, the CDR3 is TGTGCCAGCAGCTTAACAACAGAGAATTCACCCCTCCACTTT. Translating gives CASSLTTENSPLHF.

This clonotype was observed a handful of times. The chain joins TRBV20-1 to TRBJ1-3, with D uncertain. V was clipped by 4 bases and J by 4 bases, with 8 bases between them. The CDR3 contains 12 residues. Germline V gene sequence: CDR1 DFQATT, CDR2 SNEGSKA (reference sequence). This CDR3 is CSAKEWGNTIYF. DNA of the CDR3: TGCAGTGCTAAAGAGTGGGGAAACACCATATATTTT.

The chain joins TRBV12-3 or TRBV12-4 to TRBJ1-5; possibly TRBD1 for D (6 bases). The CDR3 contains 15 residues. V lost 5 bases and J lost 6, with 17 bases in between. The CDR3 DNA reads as TGTGCCAGCAGTCCGGGGGGGCAGGGCGGTCAGCCCCAGCATTTT. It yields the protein CASSPGGQGGQPQHF.

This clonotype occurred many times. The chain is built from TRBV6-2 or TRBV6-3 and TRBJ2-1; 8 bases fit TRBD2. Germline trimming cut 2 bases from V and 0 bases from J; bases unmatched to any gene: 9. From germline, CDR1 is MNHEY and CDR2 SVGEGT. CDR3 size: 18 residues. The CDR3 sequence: CASSYALAGASSYNEQFF. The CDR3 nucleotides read TGTGCCAGCAGTTACGCCCTAGCGGGTGCTAGCTCCTACAATGAGCAGTTCTTC.

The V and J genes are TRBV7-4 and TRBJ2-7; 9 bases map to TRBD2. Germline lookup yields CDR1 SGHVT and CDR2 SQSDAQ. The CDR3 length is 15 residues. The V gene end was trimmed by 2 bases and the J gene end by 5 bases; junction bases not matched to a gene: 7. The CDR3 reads CASSLSASGVNEQYF. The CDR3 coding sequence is TGTGCCAGCAGCTTATCGGCTAGCGGGGTGAACGAGCAGTACTTC.

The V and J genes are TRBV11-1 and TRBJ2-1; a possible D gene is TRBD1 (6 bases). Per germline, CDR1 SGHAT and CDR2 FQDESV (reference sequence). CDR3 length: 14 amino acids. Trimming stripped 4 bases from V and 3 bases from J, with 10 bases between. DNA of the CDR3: TGTGCCAGCAGCTCACAGGGACGCTACAATGAGCAGTTCTTC. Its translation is CASSSQGRYNEQFF.

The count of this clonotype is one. Written as DNA, the CDR3 is TGTGCCAGCAGCCAAGAGAACCCCTGGGATACGCAGTATTTT. Protein product: CASSQENPWDTQYF. J is TRBJ2-3 and V is TRBV3-1; D unresolved. The CDR3 consists of 14 residues. Trimming shortened V by 0 bases and J by 6 bases, and 10 bases separated the two germline ends. Germline CDR1 reads LGHDT; CDR2 reads YNNKEL (reference sequence).

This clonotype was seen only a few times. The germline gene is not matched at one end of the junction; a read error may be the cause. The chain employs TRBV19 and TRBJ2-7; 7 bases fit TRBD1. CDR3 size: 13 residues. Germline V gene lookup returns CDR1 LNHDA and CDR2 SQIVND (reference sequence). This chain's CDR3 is CASSPGQIYVQYF. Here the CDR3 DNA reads TGTGCCAGTAGTCCGGGACAGATCTACGTGCAGTACTTC.

CDR3 region: CASSRWPGDRSYNEQFF. CDR3 sequence (DNA): TGTGCCAGCAGCCGATGGCCAGGGGACCGCTCCTACAATGAGCAGTTCTTC. The J gene is TRBJ2-1, the V gene TRBV11-2, with D possibly TRBD1 on 6 matching bases. The V gene lost 5 bases and the J gene lost 0 bases, with 17 bases spanning the gap. Germline lookup yields CDR1 SGHAT and CDR2 FQNNGV. CDR3 length equals 17 residues.

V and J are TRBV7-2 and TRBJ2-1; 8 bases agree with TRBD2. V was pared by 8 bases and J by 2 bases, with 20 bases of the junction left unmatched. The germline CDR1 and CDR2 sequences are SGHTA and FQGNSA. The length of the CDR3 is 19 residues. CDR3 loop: CASDPGGGTFLRTYNEQFF. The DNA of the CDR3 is TGTGCCAGCGACCCGGGGGGGGGAACCTTTTTACGAACCTACAATGAGCAGTTCTTC.

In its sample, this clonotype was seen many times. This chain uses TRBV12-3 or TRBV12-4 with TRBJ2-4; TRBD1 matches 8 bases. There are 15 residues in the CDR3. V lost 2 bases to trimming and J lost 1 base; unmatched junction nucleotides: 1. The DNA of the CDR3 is TGTGCCAGCAGTTTAAGGACAGGGGCCAAAAACATTCAGTACTTC. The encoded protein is CASSLRTGAKNIQYF.

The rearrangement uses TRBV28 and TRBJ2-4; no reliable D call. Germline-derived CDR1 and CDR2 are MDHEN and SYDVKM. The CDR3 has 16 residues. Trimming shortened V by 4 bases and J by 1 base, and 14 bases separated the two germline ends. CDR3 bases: TGTGCCAGCAGTTCGACCCCGCCATCGGCCAAAAACATTCAGTACTTC. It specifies CASSSTPPSAKNIQYF.